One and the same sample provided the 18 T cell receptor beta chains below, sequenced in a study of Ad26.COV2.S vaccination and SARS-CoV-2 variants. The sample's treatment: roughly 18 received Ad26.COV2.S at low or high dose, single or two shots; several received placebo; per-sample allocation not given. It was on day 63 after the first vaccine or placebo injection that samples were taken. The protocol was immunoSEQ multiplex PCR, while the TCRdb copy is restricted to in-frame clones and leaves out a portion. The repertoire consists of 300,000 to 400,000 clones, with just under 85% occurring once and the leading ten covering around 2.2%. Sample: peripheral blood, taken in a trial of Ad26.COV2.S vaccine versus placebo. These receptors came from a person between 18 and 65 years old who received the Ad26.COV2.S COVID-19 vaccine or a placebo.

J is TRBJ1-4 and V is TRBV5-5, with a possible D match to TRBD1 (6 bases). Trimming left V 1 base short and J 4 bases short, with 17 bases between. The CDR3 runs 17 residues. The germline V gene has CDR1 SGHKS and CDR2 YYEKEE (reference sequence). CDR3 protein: CASSLFGGFYGNEKLFF. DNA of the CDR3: TGTGCCAGCAGCTTGTTCGGGGGCTTCTATGGTAATGAAAAACTGTTTTTT. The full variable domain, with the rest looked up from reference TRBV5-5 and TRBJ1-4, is DAGVTQSPTHLIKTRGQQVTLRCSPISGHKSVSWYQQVLGQGPQFIFQYYEKEERGRGNFPDRFSARQFPNYSSELNVNALLLGDSALYLCASSLFGGFYGNEKLFFGSGTQLSVL.

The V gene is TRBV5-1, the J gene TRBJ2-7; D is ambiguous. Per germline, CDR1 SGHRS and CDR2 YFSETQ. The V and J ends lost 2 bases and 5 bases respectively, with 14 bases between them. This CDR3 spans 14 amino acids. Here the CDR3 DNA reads TGCGCCAGCAGCTTTGGTCAGCCCCTAAACGAGCAGTACTTC. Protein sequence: CASSFGQPLNEQYF.

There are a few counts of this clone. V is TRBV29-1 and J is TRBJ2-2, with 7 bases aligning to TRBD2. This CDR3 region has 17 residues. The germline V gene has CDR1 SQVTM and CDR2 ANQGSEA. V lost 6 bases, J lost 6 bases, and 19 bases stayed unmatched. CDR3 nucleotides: TGCAGCGTGTCAATGTCGGGAACTAGCGAAGGGGCCGGGGAGCTGTTTTTT. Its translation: CSVSMSGTSEGAGELFF.

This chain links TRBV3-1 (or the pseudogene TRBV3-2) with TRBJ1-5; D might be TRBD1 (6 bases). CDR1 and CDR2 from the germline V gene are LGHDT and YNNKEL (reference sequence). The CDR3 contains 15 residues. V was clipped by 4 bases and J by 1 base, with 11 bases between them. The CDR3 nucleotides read TGTGCCAGCAGCCCCGGGAGGGGGAGCAATCAGCCCCAGCATTTT. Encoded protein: CASSPGRGSNQPQHF.

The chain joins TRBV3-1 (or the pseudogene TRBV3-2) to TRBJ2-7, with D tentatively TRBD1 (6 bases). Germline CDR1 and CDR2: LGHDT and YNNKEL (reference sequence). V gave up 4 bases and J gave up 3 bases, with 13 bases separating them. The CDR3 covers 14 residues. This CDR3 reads CASSRGQRIYEQYF. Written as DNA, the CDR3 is TGTGCCAGCAGCCGAGGACAGCGAATCTACGAGCAGTACTTC.

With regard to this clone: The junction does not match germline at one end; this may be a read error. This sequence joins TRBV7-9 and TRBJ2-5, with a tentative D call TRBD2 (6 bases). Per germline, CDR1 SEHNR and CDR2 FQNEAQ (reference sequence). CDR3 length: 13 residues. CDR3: CASRLADLKTQYF. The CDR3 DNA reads TGTGCCAGCAGGTTAGCGGACCTGAAGACCCAGTACTTC. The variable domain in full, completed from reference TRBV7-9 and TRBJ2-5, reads DTGVSQNPRHKITKRGQNVTFRCDPISEHNRLYWYRQTLGQGPEFLTYFQNEAQLEKSRLLSDRFSAERPKGSFSTLEIQRTEQGDSAMYLCASRLADLKTQYFGPGTRLLVL.

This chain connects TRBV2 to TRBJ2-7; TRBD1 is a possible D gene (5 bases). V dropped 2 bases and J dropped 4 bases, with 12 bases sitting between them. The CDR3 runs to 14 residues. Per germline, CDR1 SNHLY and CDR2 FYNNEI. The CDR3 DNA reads TGTGCCAGCAGTGAACAGGGATCCGGATACGAGCAGTACTTC. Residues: CASSEQGSGYEQYF.

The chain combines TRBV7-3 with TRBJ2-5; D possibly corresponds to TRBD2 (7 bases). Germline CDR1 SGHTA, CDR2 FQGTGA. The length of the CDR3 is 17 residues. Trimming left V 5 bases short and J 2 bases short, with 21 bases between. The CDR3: CASSPHRGAIFQETQYF. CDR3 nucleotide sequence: TGTGCCAGCAGCCCCCATCGGGGGGCTATTTTTCAAGAGACCCAGTACTTC.

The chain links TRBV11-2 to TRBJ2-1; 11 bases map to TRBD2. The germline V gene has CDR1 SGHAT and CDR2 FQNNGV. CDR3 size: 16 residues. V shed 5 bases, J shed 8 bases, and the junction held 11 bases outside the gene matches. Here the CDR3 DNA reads TGTGCCAGCAGCAGGATAGCGGGGGGGCGTTATCATGAGCAGTTCTTC. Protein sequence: CASSRIAGGRYHEQFF.

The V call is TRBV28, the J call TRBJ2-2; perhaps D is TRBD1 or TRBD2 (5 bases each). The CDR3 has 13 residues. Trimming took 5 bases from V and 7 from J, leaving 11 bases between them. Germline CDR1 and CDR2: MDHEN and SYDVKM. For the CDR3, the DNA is TGTGCCAGCAGTATGGGGGTAGGCGGGGAGCTGTTTTTT. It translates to CASSMGVGGELFF.

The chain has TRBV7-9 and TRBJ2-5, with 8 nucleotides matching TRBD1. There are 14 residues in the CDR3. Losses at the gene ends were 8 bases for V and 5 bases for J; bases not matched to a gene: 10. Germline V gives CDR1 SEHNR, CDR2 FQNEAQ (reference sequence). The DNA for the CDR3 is TGTGCCAGCTCTACGGCAGGGGGCTGGGAGACCCAGTACTTC. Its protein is CASSTAGGWETQYF.

The CDR3 nucleotides are TGTGCCAGCAGCGGACGGGTCTATGGCTACACCTTC. This codes for CASSGRVYGYTF. This chain links TRBV6-5 with TRBJ1-2; no definite D call. The CDR3 spans 12 residues. The ends were cut back, 6 bases at V and 4 bases at J, with 9 bases in the middle. Per the germline V gene, CDR1 is MNHEY and CDR2 is SVGAGI.

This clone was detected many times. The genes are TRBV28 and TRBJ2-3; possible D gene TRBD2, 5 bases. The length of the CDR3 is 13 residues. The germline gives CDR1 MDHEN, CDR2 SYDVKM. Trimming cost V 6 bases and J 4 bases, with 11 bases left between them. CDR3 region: CASSNLAADTQYF. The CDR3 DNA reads TGTGCCAGCAGCAATCTAGCCGCAGATACGCAGTATTTT. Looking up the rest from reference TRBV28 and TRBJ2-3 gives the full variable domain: DVKVTQSSRYLVKRTGEKVFLECVQDMDHENMFWYRQDPGLGLRLIYFSYDVKMKEKGDIPEGYSVSREKKERFSLILESASTNQTSMYLCASSNLAADTQYFGPGTRLTVL.

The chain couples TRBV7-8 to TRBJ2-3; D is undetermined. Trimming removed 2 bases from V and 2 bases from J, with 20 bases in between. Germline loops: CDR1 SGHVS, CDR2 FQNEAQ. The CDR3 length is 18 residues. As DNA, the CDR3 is TGTGCCAGCAGCTTATCCACTCGGCTAGTGGCCCCCACAGATACGCAGTATTTT. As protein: CASSLSTRLVAPTDTQYF.

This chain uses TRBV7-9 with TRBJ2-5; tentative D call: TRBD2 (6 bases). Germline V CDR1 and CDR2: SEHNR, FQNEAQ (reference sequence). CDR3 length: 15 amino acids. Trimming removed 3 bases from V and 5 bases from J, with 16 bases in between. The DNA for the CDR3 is TGTGCCAGCAGCTTCAACTCCGGGAGAAGGGAGACCCAGTACTTC. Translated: CASSFNSGRRETQYF.

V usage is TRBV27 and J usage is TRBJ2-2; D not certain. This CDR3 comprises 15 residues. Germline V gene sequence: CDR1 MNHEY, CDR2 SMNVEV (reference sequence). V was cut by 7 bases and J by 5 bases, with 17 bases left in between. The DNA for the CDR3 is TGTGCCAGCACGACCATCGGACGAGGAACCGGGGAGCTGTTTTTT. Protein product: CASTTIGRGTGELFF.

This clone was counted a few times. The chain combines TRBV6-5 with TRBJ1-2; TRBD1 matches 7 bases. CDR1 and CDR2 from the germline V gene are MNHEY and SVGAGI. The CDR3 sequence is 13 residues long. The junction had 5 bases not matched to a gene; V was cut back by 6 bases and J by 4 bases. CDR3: CASSTTGAYGYTF. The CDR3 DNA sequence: TGTGCCAGCAGCACCACAGGGGCCTATGGCTACACCTTC.

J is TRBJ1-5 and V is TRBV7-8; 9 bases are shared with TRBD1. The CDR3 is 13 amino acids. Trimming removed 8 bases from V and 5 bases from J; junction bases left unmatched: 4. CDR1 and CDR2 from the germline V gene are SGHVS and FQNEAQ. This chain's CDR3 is CASRGQGHQPQHF. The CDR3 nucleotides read TGTGCCAGCCGAGGACAGGGGCATCAGCCCCAGCATTTT.